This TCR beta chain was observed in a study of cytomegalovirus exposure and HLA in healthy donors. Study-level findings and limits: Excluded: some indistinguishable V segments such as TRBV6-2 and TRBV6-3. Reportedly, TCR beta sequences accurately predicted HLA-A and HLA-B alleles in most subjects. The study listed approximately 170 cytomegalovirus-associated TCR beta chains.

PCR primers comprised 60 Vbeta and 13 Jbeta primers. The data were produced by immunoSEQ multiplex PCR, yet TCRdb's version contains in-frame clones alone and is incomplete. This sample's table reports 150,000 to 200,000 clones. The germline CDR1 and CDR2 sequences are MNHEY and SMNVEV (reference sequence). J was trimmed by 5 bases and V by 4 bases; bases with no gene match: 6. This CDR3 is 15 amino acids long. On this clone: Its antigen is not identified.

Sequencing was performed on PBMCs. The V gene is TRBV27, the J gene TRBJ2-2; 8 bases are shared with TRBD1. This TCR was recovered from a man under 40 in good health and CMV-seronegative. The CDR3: CASSWGQVRTGELFF. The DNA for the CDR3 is TGTGCCAGCAGTTGGGGACAGGTTAGGACCGGGGAGCTGTTTTTT.